A selection of T cell receptor beta chains follows, all from one sample in a study of blood T cell repertoires in COVID-19. Sequencing used immunoSEQ multiplex PCR; TCRdb keeps in-frame clones, though not all of them. The sample contains around 280,000 clones, around 86% of which appear only once. The sequenced sample consisted of PBMCs or T cells enriched from blood (not recorded which). The source of these receptors is a woman aged 40 to 50 who had recovered from COVID-19. Each CDR3 is given without its conserved first and last residue.

j_gene: TRBJ1-6
v_gene: TRBV5-1
CDR3aa: ASSADGVNSPLH

j_gene: TRBJ1-2
v_gene: TRBV5-1
CDR3aa: ASSSDGKKFGNGYT

j_gene: TRBJ1-2
v_gene: TRBV5-1
CDR3aa: ASSRQTGQNYGYT

j_gene: TRBJ2-5
v_gene: TRBV4-1
CDR3aa: ASGKDRNQETQY

j_gene: TRBJ1-3
v_gene: TRBV4-1
CDR3aa: ASSPRRNGNSGNTIY

j_gene: TRBJ2-7
v_gene: TRBV5-1
CDR3aa: ASSPRLASYEQY

j_gene: TRBJ1-5
v_gene: TRBV5-5
CDR3aa: ASSLATEYSNQPQH

j_gene: TRBJ2-3
v_gene: TRBV18
CDR3aa: ASSPQRSGTDTQY

j_gene: TRBJ1-1
v_gene: TRBV6-1
CDR3aa: ASSDTGGVAEAF

j_gene: TRBJ1-1
v_gene: TRBV2
CDR3aa: ASRARVNEAF

j_gene: TRBJ2-7
v_gene: TRBV28
CDR3aa: ASRRDRAGLYEQY

j_gene: TRBJ1-3
v_gene: TRBV9
CDR3aa: ASSVGQGSAGNTIY

j_gene: TRBJ2-3
v_gene: TRBV18
CDR3aa: ASSPNRVDTQY